This T cell receptor beta chain was sequenced for a study of cytomegalovirus exposure and HLA in healthy donors. Study overall: Early released data had about 85 million unique TCRs, all coming from HLA-typed donors. Regarding the study as a whole: A missense variant in DCLRE1C was later tied to TCR beta V- and J-gene trimming. There were several of the most significant clusters that appeared linked to common viral pathogens in a later analysis. In a later analysis, across HLA loci, associated TCR counts were highest for DRB1, lowest for HLA-C.

Worth noting for this clone: Its target is not known.

PCR amplification relied on 60 Vbeta primers (plus 13 Jbeta primers). The method was immunoSEQ multiplex PCR; TCRdb's version includes in-frame clones alone and lacks a portion of them. The sample contains 130,000 or so clones, 70% to 75% of which appear only once. Germline V gene data show CDR1 as MNHNS and CDR2 as SASEGT. The length of the CDR3 is 14 residues. V dropped 2 bases and J dropped 3 bases, with 10 bases sitting between them. This sequence originates from a woman aged 40 to 50 in good health and CMV-seropositive. The V gene is TRBV6-1, the J gene TRBJ2-5; possibly TRBD1 for D (6 bases). Specimen: PBMCs. CDR3 nucleotide sequence: TGTGCCAGCAGTGAACTGGACAGAGAAGAGACCCAGTACTTC. The encoded protein is CASSELDREETQYF.